A single sample is the source of the 5 T cell receptor beta chains below, sequenced in a study of T-cell memory formation after mild COVID-19. TCRdb redid the calling of the 5' RACE reads with MiXCR, one entry per CDR3 protein. The table records approximately 88,000 distinct CDR3 sequences, approximately 23% of them present only once. Sequenced material: PBMCs or a T cell subset sorted from them (not recorded which). All receptors derive from a man younger than 35 who had mild COVID-19 (a few samples of this study predate the infection). Cell type and time point are not known.

This clonotype turned up a few times. The chain links TRBV27 to TRBJ1-1; 9 bases are a match to TRBD1. V dropped 5 bases and J dropped 0; count of bases not matched to a gene: 4. The germline V gene has CDR1 MNHEY and CDR2 SMNVEV (reference sequence). CDR3 length: 15 amino acids. CDR3 residues: CASSTGTGMNTEAFF. In DNA, the CDR3 is TGTGCCAGCAGTACCGGGACAGGGATGAACACTGAAGCTTTCTTT.

This clonotype was found a few times. The chain combines TRBV6-2 or TRBV6-3 with TRBJ2-5; 11 bases line up with TRBD2. The CDR3 has 18 residues. The germline gives CDR1 MNHEY, CDR2 SVGEGT. J was trimmed by 3 bases and V by 6 bases; bases with no gene match: 15. CDR3 loop: CASSLGVAGGPVEETQYF. CDR3 in DNA: TGTGCCAGCAGCCTGGGGGTAGCGGGGGGGCCGGTAGAAGAGACCCAGTACTTC.

V and J are TRBV7-9 and TRBJ2-5, with TRBD1 as a possible D gene (5 bases). Trimming removed 3 bases from V and 5 bases from J, with 13 bases in between. Germline V gene lookup returns CDR1 SEHNR and CDR2 FQNEAQ (reference sequence). This CDR3 is 14 amino acids long. The CDR3 is CASSFEGKGETQYF. The CDR3 region has the DNA TGTGCCAGCAGCTTCGAAGGGAAGGGGGAGACCCAGTACTTC.

This clonotype was detected only a few times. This chain uses TRBV4-1 with TRBJ1-2; 8 bases are a match to TRBD1. There are 15 residues in the CDR3. CDR1 is MGHRA, CDR2 YSYEKL, per germline. J gave up 8 bases and V 0 bases, and 8 bases lay outside the gene matches. As DNA, the CDR3 is TGCGCCAGCAGCCAAGATCCTCAGGGGGCGGGAGGCTACACCTTC. This codes for CASSQDPQGAGGYTF.

The chain recombines TRBV24-1 with TRBJ2-1; 9 bases are shared with TRBD2. The CDR3 is 17 amino acids. The V segment lost 3 bases and the J segment 6 bases; nucleotides outside the gene matches: 11. The germline CDR1 and CDR2 sequences are KGHDR and SFDVKD. CDR3 bases: TGTGCCACCAGTGATCGAATGTTAGCGGGGGATTCCAATGAGCAGTTCTTC. It encodes CATSDRMLAGDSNEQFF.